These T cell receptor beta chains were read from a single sample in a study of blood T cell repertoires in COVID-19. The method was immunoSEQ multiplex PCR; TCRdb's version includes in-frame clones alone and lacks a portion of them. The sample shows about 13,000 clones, nearly 90% of them seen only once. Source material: peripheral blood. The receptor set was obtained from a human donor in a cohort sampled during active COVID-19. Each CDR3 is given with its conserved first and last residue. A D gene is named only where the DNA matches it firmly. Size is stated for part of the rows, as once, few or many counts, or as a class when the clone is expanded.

v_call: TRBV7-2; d_call: TRBD2; clone_size: .; j_call: TRBJ2-1; cdr3_nt: TGTGCCAGCAGGGAAACTAGCGGGGGGGAAGATGAGCAGTTCTTC; cdr3_aa: CASRETSGGEDEQFF
v_call: TRBV4-3; d_call: .; clone_size: .; j_call: TRBJ2-5; cdr3_nt: TGCGCCAGCAGCCAAGATTTCGGGTCCCCGGTTGAGACCCAGTACTTC; cdr3_aa: CASSQDFGSPVETQYF
v_call: TRBV7-3; d_call: TRBD2; clone_size: .; j_call: TRBJ2-3; cdr3_nt: TGTGCCAGCAGCTTAATGGCTAGCGGGGGCACAGATACGCAGTATTTT; cdr3_aa: CASSLMASGGTDTQYF
v_call: TRBV7-2; d_call: .; clone_size: .; j_call: TRBJ1-2; cdr3_nt: TGTGCCAGCAGCCCCCCCCAGGGGAGGGTCTATGGCTACACCTTC; cdr3_aa: CASSPPQGRVYGYTF
v_call: TRBV27; d_call: .; clone_size: .; j_call: TRBJ1-5; cdr3_nt: TGTGCCAGCAGTTTATCCGGACAGTTTAGCAATCAGCCCCAGCATTTT; cdr3_aa: CASSLSGQFSNQPQHF
v_call: TRBV6-5; d_call: .; clone_size: .; j_call: TRBJ2-1; cdr3_nt: TGTGCCAGCAGCTTGGACAACTACAATGAGCAGTTCTTC; cdr3_aa: CASSLDNYNEQFF
v_call: TRBV18; d_call: TRBD1; clone_size: .; j_call: TRBJ1-4; cdr3_nt: TGTGCCAGCTCACCACCCGAGGGGACAGGGGTAACTAATGAAAAACTGTTTTTT; cdr3_aa: CASSPPEGTGVTNEKLFF
v_call: TRBV11-3; d_call: TRBD1; clone_size: .; j_call: TRBJ2-5; cdr3_nt: TGTGCCAGCAGTTCCAGGACAGGGGGAGAGACCCAGTACTTC; cdr3_aa: CASSSRTGGETQYF
v_call: TRBV6-2/TRBV6-3; d_call: .; clone_size: .; j_call: TRBJ1-4; cdr3_nt: TGTGCCAGCAGACCTACAGCGGGAAAACTGTTTTTT; cdr3_aa: CASRPTAGKLFF
v_call: TRBV24-1; d_call: .; clone_size: .; j_call: TRBJ2-2; cdr3_nt: TGTGCCACCAGTGATGGGGGGGCCCACAACACCGGGGAGCTGTTTTTT; cdr3_aa: CATSDGGAHNTGELFF
v_call: TRBV7-9; d_call: TRBD2; clone_size: .; j_call: TRBJ2-1; cdr3_nt: TGTGCCAGCAGCACGGGGGGCCTAGCGGGGTTCTACAGGGAGCAGTTCTTC; cdr3_aa: CASSTGGLAGFYREQFF
v_call: TRBV15; d_call: TRBD2; clone_size: .; j_call: TRBJ2-1; cdr3_nt: TGTGCCACCAGCAGAGGAGCGGGGGGCGTCGATGAGCAGTTCTTC; cdr3_aa: CATSRGAGGVDEQFF
v_call: TRBV29-1; d_call: TRBD2; clone_size: .; j_call: TRBJ2-1; cdr3_nt: TGCAGCGTTAACGGACTAGCGGGGCCCACTTACAATGAGCAGTTCTTC; cdr3_aa: CSVNGLAGPTYNEQFF
v_call: TRBV7-8; d_call: .; clone_size: once; j_call: TRBJ2-1; cdr3_nt: TGTGCCAGCAGCTCGGGGGAAACCTACAATGAGCAGTTCTTC; cdr3_aa: CASSSGETYNEQFF
v_call: TRBV19; d_call: TRBD1; clone_size: .; j_call: TRBJ2-1; cdr3_nt: TGTGCCAGTAGACCACAGGGGGCGTCCTACAATGAGCAGTTCTTC; cdr3_aa: CASRPQGASYNEQFF
v_call: TRBV4-3; d_call: .; clone_size: .; j_call: TRBJ1-2; cdr3_nt: TGCGCCAGCAGCCAAGATCTGGCAGGGGCTAACTATGGCTACACCTTC; cdr3_aa: CASSQDLAGANYGYTF
v_call: TRBV14; d_call: TRBD2; clone_size: .; j_call: TRBJ2-3; cdr3_nt: TGTGCCAGCAGCCAAGATCGGCCAGCGGGGGGGGAAGATACGCAGTATTTT; cdr3_aa: CASSQDRPAGGEDTQYF
v_call: TRBV4-1; d_call: TRBD2; clone_size: .; j_call: TRBJ2-4; cdr3_nt: TGCGCCAGCAGCCGAACCGGGACTACCCAGAACATTCAGTACTTC; cdr3_aa: CASSRTGTTQNIQYF
v_call: TRBV9; d_call: TRBD1; clone_size: .; j_call: TRBJ2-7; cdr3_nt: TGTGCCAGCAGCGTAGGTGGGACAGGGGACTACGAGCAGTACTTC; cdr3_aa: CASSVGGTGDYEQYF
v_call: TRBV4-3; d_call: TRBD1; clone_size: .; j_call: TRBJ1-2; cdr3_nt: TGCGCCAGCAGCCAAGTCTACAGGGGAACGGATGGCTACACCTTC; cdr3_aa: CASSQVYRGTDGYTF
v_call: TRBV5-1; d_call: .; clone_size: .; j_call: TRBJ1-1; cdr3_nt: TGCGCCAGCAGCCGGGGGGGCAGTTCGAACACTGAAGCTTTCTTT; cdr3_aa: CASSRGGSSNTEAFF
v_call: TRBV18; d_call: .; clone_size: once; j_call: TRBJ2-5; cdr3_nt: TGTGCCAGCTCACGGGCCGCCTGGGAGACCCAGTACTTC; cdr3_aa: CASSRAAWETQYF
v_call: TRBV5-4; d_call: .; clone_size: few; j_call: TRBJ2-2; cdr3_nt: TGTGCCAGCAGCTTCGGGTCGGCCGGGGAGCTGTTTTTT; cdr3_aa: CASSFGSAGELFF
v_call: TRBV5-1; d_call: TRBD1; clone_size: few; j_call: TRBJ2-7; cdr3_nt: TGCGCCAGCAGCGAGGAAGAGACAGGGGGCAACGAGCAGTACTTC; cdr3_aa: CASSEEETGGNEQYF
v_call: TRBV7-2; d_call: .; clone_size: .; j_call: TRBJ2-5; cdr3_nt: TGTGCCAGCAGCTTATACCGGGGGAGCCCGGAAGAGACCCAGTACTTC; cdr3_aa: CASSLYRGSPEETQYF
v_call: TRBV7-3; d_call: TRBD2; clone_size: .; j_call: TRBJ2-3; cdr3_nt: TGTGCCAGCAGCCCTAGCGGGGGGGCGACAGATACGCAGTATTTT; cdr3_aa: CASSPSGGATDTQYF
v_call: TRBV19; d_call: .; clone_size: .; j_call: TRBJ1-1; cdr3_nt: TGTGCCAGTGGGGCAATGAACACTGAAGCTTTCTTT; cdr3_aa: CASGAMNTEAFF
v_call: TRBV30; d_call: .; clone_size: .; j_call: TRBJ2-1; cdr3_nt: TGTGCCTGGGTGCAGGGAACCTACAATGAGCAGTTCTTC; cdr3_aa: CAWVQGTYNEQFF
v_call: TRBV7-2; d_call: TRBD1; clone_size: .; j_call: TRBJ1-2; cdr3_nt: TGTGCCAGCAGCTCGCGGGAAACTGACAGGGGCTATGGCTACACCTTC; cdr3_aa: CASSSRETDRGYGYTF
v_call: TRBV5-4; d_call: TRBD2; clone_size: .; j_call: TRBJ2-2; cdr3_nt: TGTGCCAGCAGCTTGGTCGGGGGGGCGGCCGCCGGGGAGCTGTTTTTT; cdr3_aa: CASSLVGGAAAGELFF
v_call: TRBV13; d_call: .; clone_size: .; j_call: TRBJ1-2; cdr3_nt: TGTGCCAGCAACGGAGGTTTCGGGGAACCAGATGGCTACACCTTC; cdr3_aa: CASNGGFGEPDGYTF
v_call: TRBV5-1; d_call: TRBD2; clone_size: .; j_call: TRBJ2-1; cdr3_nt: TGCGCCAGCAGCCCTCGGCGGGGGGGGCAGTTCTTC; cdr3_aa: CASSPRRGGQFF
v_call: TRBV7-2; d_call: .; clone_size: once; j_call: TRBJ1-1; cdr3_nt: TGTGCCAGCAGCTTCGGCCCCTCGCTAGGAGCTTTCTTT; cdr3_aa: CASSFGPSLGAFF
v_call: TRBV28; d_call: .; clone_size: once; j_call: TRBJ2-5; cdr3_nt: TGTGCCAGCAGTGGGGGCGGGCTTGACAGTCAAGAGACCCAGTACTTC; cdr3_aa: CASSGGGLDSQETQYF
v_call: TRBV6-4; d_call: TRBD2; clone_size: .; j_call: TRBJ2-3; cdr3_nt: TGTGCCAGCAGTGCTCGGGCTAGCGGGGGTACAGATACGCAGTATTTT; cdr3_aa: CASSARASGGTDTQYF
v_call: TRBV28; d_call: .; clone_size: .; j_call: TRBJ1-2; cdr3_nt: TGTGCCAGCAGTCCGGCAGGGGCTCTGGACTATGGCTACACCTTC; cdr3_aa: CASSPAGALDYGYTF
v_call: TRBV10-3; d_call: .; clone_size: .; j_call: TRBJ2-1; cdr3_nt: TGTGCCATCAGTCAGGGGAATGAGCAGTTCTTC; cdr3_aa: CAISQGNEQFF
v_call: TRBV7-9; d_call: TRBD1; clone_size: .; j_call: TRBJ2-3; cdr3_nt: TGTGCCAGCAGCTTCTGGGACAGCCCTCGAACGCAGTATTTT; cdr3_aa: CASSFWDSPRTQYF
v_call: TRBV5-4; d_call: TRBD2; clone_size: .; j_call: TRBJ2-7; cdr3_nt: TGTGCCAGCAGCTTGACTAGCGGGGGGCCCTACGAGCAGTACTTC; cdr3_aa: CASSLTSGGPYEQYF
v_call: TRBV18; d_call: TRBD1; clone_size: once; j_call: TRBJ2-7; cdr3_nt: TGTGCCAGCTCACCGGGACAGAGCACCGAGCAGTACTTC; cdr3_aa: CASSPGQSTEQYF
v_call: TRBV7-9; d_call: .; clone_size: .; j_call: TRBJ1-1; cdr3_nt: TGTGCCAGCAGCTTAGGATTTCGGGAAGCTTTCTTT; cdr3_aa: CASSLGFREAFF
v_call: TRBV19; d_call: .; clone_size: once; j_call: TRBJ2-2; cdr3_nt: TGTGCCAGTAGTATCAGGCAGGGGATGCTCGGGGAGCTGTTTTTT; cdr3_aa: CASSIRQGMLGELFF
v_call: TRBV18; d_call: TRBD1; clone_size: .; j_call: TRBJ2-5; cdr3_nt: TGTGCCAGCTCACCAGAGAGGAGGGACAGGGGAATGCGAGGGGAGACCCAGTACTTC; cdr3_aa: CASSPERRDRGMRGETQYF
v_call: TRBV19; d_call: TRBD1; clone_size: .; j_call: TRBJ2-7; cdr3_nt: TGTGCCAGTGCCGGCCAGGGGGACTACGAGCAGTACTTC; cdr3_aa: CASAGQGDYEQYF
v_call: TRBV9; d_call: TRBD1; clone_size: .; j_call: TRBJ1-6; cdr3_nt: TGTGCCAGCAGCGTCGGGGACAGGCAAAATTCACCCCTCCACTTT; cdr3_aa: CASSVGDRQNSPLHF
v_call: TRBV5-1; d_call: TRBD1; clone_size: .; j_call: TRBJ2-1; cdr3_nt: TGCGCCAGCAGTAGGGACAGTGCCTACAATGAGCAGTTCTTC; cdr3_aa: CASSRDSAYNEQFF
v_call: TRBV4-2; d_call: .; clone_size: .; j_call: TRBJ2-5; cdr3_nt: TGTGCCAGCAGCCAAGAAAGCGCGGGGGCGCGGGGGACCCAGTACTTC; cdr3_aa: CASSQESAGARGTQYF
v_call: TRBV7-9; d_call: .; clone_size: few; j_call: TRBJ1-1; cdr3_nt: TGTGCCAGCAGTCAAACCCAGGGGAACACTGAAGCTTTCTTT; cdr3_aa: CASSQTQGNTEAFF
v_call: TRBV28; d_call: .; clone_size: .; j_call: TRBJ2-2; cdr3_nt: TGTGCCAGCAGTTTATCCAGGGGTGGGACCGGGGAGCTGTTTTTT; cdr3_aa: CASSLSRGGTGELFF
v_call: TRBV19; d_call: TRBD1; clone_size: .; j_call: TRBJ2-7; cdr3_nt: TGTGCCAGTAGCCACCAGGGGGCGAGGTCCTACGAGCAGTACTTC; cdr3_aa: CASSHQGARSYEQYF
v_call: TRBV7-7; d_call: TRBD2; clone_size: once; j_call: TRBJ2-2; cdr3_nt: TGTGCTAGCAGCTTAGAGGGCGGCGGGGGGGCCTACGGGGAGCTGTTTTTT; cdr3_aa: CASSLEGGGGAYGELFF
v_call: TRBV4-1; d_call: .; clone_size: .; j_call: TRBJ1-1; cdr3_nt: TGCGCCAGCAGCCAAGATCACAGGGACACTGAAGCTTTCTTT; cdr3_aa: CASSQDHRDTEAFF
v_call: TRBV15; d_call: .; clone_size: .; j_call: TRBJ1-3; cdr3_nt: TGTGCCACCAGCAGGAGTGTTTTTTCTGGAAACACCATATATTTT; cdr3_aa: CATSRSVFSGNTIYF
v_call: TRBV9; d_call: .; clone_size: .; j_call: TRBJ2-7; cdr3_nt: TGTGCCAGCAGCTTCGGGACTGGCTACGAGCAGTACTTC; cdr3_aa: CASSFGTGYEQYF
v_call: TRBV3-1/TRBV3-2; d_call: .; clone_size: .; j_call: TRBJ2-1; cdr3_nt: TGTGCCAGCAGCCTGGGGACAAATTACAATGAGCAGTTCTTC; cdr3_aa: CASSLGTNYNEQFF
v_call: TRBV5-1; d_call: TRBD1; clone_size: .; j_call: TRBJ1-2; cdr3_nt: TGCGCCAGCAGCTTTACAGGGGGCAGGGATGGCTACACCTTC; cdr3_aa: CASSFTGGRDGYTF
v_call: TRBV14; d_call: .; clone_size: .; j_call: TRBJ2-7; cdr3_nt: TGTGCCAGCAGCCAAGCCCAGGGGCACTACGAGCAGTACTTC; cdr3_aa: CASSQAQGHYEQYF
v_call: TRBV5-4; d_call: .; clone_size: .; j_call: TRBJ1-2; cdr3_nt: TGTGCCAGCAGCGGCGGGGCGACCTATGGCTACACCTTC; cdr3_aa: CASSGGATYGYTF
v_call: TRBV30; d_call: .; clone_size: .; j_call: TRBJ1-5; cdr3_nt: TGTGCCTGTAACTTTCGGCGGGCAAGACCTAATCAGCCCCAGCATTTT; cdr3_aa: CACNFRRARPNQPQHF
v_call: TRBV6-2/TRBV6-3; d_call: TRBD1; clone_size: .; j_call: TRBJ2-3; cdr3_nt: TGTGCCAGCAGCACCGGGACAGGGGTAGATACGCAGTATTTT; cdr3_aa: CASSTGTGVDTQYF